This T cell receptor (beta chain) was retrieved from a study of blood T cell repertoires in COVID-19. Seattle patients were enrolled while actively infected and followed longitudinally. This table comes from immunoSEQ multiplex PCR, and its TCRdb copy is limited to in-frame clones, with some not included. This sample has tens of thousands of clones, with 70% to 90% found just once. The clonotype originates from a man aged 35-49 years with COVID-19, enrolled during active disease. The sample comprised peripheral blood.

The CDR3 spells CASSYEQGEKLFF. DNA of the CDR3: TGTGCCAGCAGCTATGAGCAGGGTGAAAAACTGTTTTTT. The chain couples TRBV7-6 to TRBJ1-4; possible D gene TRBD1, 5 bases. Germline V gene data show CDR1 as SGHVS and CDR2 as FNYEAQ. V gave up 4 bases and J gave up 7 bases, with 10 bases separating them. CDR3 length equals 13 residues.